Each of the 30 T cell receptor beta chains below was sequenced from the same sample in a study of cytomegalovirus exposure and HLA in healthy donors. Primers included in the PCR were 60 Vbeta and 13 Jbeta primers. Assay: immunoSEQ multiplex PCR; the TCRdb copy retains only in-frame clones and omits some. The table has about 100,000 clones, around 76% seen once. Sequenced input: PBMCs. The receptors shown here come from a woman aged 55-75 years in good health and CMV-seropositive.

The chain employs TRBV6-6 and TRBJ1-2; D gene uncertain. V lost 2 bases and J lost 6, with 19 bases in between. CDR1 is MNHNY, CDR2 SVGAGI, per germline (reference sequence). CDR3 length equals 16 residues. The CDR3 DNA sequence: TGTGCCAGCAGTTACAGGCCGGGATCTGACAAGGATGGCTACACCTTC. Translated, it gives CASSYRPGSDKDGYTF.

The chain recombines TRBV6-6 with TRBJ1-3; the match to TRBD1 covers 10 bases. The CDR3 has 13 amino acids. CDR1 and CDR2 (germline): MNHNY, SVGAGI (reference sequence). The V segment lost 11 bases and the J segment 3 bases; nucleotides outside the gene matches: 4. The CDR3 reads CAGGQGIGNTIYF. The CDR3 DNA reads TGTGCCGGGGGACAGGGGATTGGAAACACCATATATTTT.

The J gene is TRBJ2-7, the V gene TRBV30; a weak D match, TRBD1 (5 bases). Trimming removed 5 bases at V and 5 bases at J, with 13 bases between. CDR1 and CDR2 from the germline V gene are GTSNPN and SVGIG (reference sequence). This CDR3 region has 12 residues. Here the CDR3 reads CAWEGGAHEQYF. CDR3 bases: TGTGCCTGGGAAGGTGGGGCCCACGAGCAGTACTTC. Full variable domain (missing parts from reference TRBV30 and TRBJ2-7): SQTIHQWPATLVQPVGSPLSLECTVEGTSNPNLYWYRQAAGRGLQLLFYSVGIGQISSEVPQNLSASRPQDRQFILSSKKLLLSDSGFYLCAWEGGAHEQYFGPGTRLTVT.

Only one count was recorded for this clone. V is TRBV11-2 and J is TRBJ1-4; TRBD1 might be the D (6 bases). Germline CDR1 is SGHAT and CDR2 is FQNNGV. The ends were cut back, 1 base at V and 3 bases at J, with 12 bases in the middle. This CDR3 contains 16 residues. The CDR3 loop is CASSLGRTGPNEKLFF. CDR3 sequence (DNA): TGTGCCAGCAGCTTAGGACGAACAGGGCCTAATGAAAAACTGTTTTTT. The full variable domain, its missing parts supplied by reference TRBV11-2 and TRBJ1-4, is EAGVAQSPRYKIIEKRQSVAFWCNPISGHATLYWYQQILGQGPKLLIQFQNNGVVDDSQLPKDRFSAERLKGVDSTLKIQPAKLEDSAVYLCASSLGRTGPNEKLFFGSGTQLSVL.

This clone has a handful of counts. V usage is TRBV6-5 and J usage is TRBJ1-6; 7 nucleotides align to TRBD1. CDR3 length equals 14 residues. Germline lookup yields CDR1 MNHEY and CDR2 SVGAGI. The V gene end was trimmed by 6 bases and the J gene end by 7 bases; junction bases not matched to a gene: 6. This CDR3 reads CASRRQGGNSPLHF. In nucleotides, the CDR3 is TGTGCCAGCAGGCGACAGGGCGGGAATTCACCCCTCCACTTT.

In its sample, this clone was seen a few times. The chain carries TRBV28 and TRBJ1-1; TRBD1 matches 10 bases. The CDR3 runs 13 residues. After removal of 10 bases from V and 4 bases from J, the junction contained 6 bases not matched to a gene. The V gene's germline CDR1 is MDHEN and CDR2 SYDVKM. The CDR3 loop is CATQTGGITEAFF. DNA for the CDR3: TGTGCCACACAGACAGGGGGCATCACTGAAGCTTTCTTT.

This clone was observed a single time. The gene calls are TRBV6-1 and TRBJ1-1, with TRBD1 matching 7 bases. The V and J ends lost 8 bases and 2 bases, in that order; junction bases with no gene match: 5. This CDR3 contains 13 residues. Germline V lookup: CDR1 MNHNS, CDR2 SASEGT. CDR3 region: CASGEGANTEAFF. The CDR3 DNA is TGTGCCAGCGGAGAGGGGGCCAACACTGAAGCTTTCTTT.

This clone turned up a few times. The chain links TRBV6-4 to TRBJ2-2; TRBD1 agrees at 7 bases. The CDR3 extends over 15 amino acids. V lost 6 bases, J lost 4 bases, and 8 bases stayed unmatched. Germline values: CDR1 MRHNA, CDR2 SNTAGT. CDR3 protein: CASREQGLGTGELFF. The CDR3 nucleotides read TGTGCCAGCAGAGAACAGGGGTTAGGCACCGGGGAGCTGTTTTTT.

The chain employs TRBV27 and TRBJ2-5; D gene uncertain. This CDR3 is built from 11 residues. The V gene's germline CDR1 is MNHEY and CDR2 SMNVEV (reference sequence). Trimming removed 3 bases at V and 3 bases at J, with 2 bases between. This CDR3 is CASSFKETQYF. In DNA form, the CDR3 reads TGTGCCAGCAGTTTCAAAGAGACCCAGTACTTC.

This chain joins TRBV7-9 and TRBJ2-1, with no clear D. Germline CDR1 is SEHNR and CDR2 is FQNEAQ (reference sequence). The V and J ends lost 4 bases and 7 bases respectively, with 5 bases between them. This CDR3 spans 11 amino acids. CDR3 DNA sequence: TGTGCCAGCAGCTCCCAGAATGAGCAGTTCTTC. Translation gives CASSSQNEQFF.

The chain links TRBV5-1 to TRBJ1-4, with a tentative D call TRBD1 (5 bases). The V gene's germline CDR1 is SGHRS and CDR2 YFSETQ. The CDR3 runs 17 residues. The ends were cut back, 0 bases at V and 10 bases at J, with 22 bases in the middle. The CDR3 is CASSLVGDWGSSGKLFF. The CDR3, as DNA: TGCGCCAGCAGCTTGGTGGGGGACTGGGGGTCCTCGGGAAAACTGTTTTTT.

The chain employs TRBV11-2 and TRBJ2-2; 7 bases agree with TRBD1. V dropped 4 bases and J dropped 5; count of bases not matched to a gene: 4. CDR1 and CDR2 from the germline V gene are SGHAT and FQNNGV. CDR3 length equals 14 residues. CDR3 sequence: CASSSRQGTGELFF. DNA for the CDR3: TGTGCCAGCAGCTCACGACAGGGAACCGGGGAGCTGTTTTTT. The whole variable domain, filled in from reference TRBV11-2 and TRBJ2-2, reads EAGVAQSPRYKIIEKRQSVAFWCNPISGHATLYWYQQILGQGPKLLIQFQNNGVVDDSQLPKDRFSAERLKGVDSTLKIQPAKLEDSAVYLCASSSRQGTGELFFGEGSRLTVL.

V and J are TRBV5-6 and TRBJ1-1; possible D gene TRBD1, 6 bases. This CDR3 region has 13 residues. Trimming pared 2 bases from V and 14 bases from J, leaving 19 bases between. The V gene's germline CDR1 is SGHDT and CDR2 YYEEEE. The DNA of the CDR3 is TGTGCCAGCAGCTTTGGGACGGGGGGGCCTGTATTCTTT. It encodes CASSFGTGGPVFF.

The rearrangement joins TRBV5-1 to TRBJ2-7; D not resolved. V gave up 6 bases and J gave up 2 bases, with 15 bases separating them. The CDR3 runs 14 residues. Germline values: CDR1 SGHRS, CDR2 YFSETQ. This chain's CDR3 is CASKADNHPYEQYF. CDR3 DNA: TGCGCCAGCAAGGCGGATAATCACCCCTACGAGCAGTACTTC.

CDR3 sequence: CASRQGSMNTEAFF. CDR3 coding DNA: TGTGCCAGCAGACAGGGTTCGATGAACACTGAAGCTTTCTTT. The chain links TRBV28 to TRBJ1-1; maybe TRBD1 (6 bases). V lost 6 bases to trimming and J lost 0 bases, with 11 bases between them. The CDR3 consists of 14 residues. The V gene's germline CDR1 is MDHEN and CDR2 SYDVKM.

The CDR3 region is CASSHRSYIQGRDYGYTF. DNA for the CDR3: TGCGCCAGCAGCCACCGCTCCTACATTCAGGGGCGCGACTATGGCTACACCTTC. The chain couples TRBV4-1 to TRBJ1-2, with D possibly matching TRBD1 (6 bases). CDR1 MGHRA and CDR2 YSYEKL come from the germline V gene. The CDR3 runs 18 residues. V shed 3 bases and J shed 3 bases, with 23 bases lying between them.

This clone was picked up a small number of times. The DNA for the CDR3 is TGTGCCAGCAGGCCACAGGGGGCAGGACAGCCCCAGCATTTT. The encoded protein is CASRPQGAGQPQHF. The chain joins TRBV6-6 to TRBJ1-5; TRBD1 matches at 9 bases. Germline lookup yields CDR1 MNHNY and CDR2 SVGAGI (reference sequence). The CDR3 has 14 amino acids. V shed 6 bases and J 7 bases; nucleotides not matched to a gene: 7.

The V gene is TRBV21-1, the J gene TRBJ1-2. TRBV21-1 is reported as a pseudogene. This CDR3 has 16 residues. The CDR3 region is CASSLYGGAVDYGYTF. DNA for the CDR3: TGTGCCAGCAGCCTCTACGGGGGGGCGGTGGACTATGGCTACACCTTC.

CDR3 loop: CASSIDGDTPQHF. In DNA form, the CDR3 reads TGTGCCAGTAGTATAGATGGGGACACTCCCCAGCATTTT. The gene calls are TRBV19 and TRBJ1-5, with D maybe TRBD1 (6 bases). V dropped 0 bases and J dropped 10 bases, with 10 bases sitting between them. There are 13 residues in the CDR3. From germline, CDR1 is LNHDA and CDR2 SQIVND (reference sequence).

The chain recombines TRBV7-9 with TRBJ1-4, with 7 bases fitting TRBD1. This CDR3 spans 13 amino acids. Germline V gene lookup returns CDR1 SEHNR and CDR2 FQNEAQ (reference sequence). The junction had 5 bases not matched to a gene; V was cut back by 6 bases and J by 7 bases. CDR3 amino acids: CASRTGASEKLFF. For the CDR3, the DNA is TGTGCCAGCAGAACAGGGGCTAGTGAAAAACTGTTTTTT.

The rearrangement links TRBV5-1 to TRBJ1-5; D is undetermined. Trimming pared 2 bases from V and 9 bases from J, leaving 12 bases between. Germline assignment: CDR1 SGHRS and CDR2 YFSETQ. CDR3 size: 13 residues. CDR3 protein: CASSLGTSGPQHF. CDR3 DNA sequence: TGCGCCAGCAGCTTAGGCACGTCAGGGCCCCAGCATTTT. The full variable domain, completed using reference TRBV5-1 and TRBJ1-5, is KAGVTQTPRYLIKTRGQQVTLSCSPISGHRSVSWYQQTPGQGLQFLFEYFSETQRNKGNFPGRFSGRQFSNSRSEMNVSTLELGDSALYLCASSLGTSGPQHFGDGTRLSIL.

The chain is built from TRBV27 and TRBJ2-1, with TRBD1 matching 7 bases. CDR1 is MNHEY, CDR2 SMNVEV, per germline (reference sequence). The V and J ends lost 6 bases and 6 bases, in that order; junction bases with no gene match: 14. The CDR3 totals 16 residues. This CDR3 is CASRFYTRGRVNEQFF. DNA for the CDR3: TGTGCCAGCAGGTTTTACACTAGGGGGCGGGTCAATGAGCAGTTCTTC.

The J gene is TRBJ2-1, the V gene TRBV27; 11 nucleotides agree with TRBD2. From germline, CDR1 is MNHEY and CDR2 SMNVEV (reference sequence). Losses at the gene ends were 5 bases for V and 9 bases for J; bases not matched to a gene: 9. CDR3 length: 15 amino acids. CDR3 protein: CASSLLAGGPPEQFF. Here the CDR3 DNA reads TGTGCCAGCAGTCTGTTAGCGGGAGGGCCGCCTGAGCAGTTCTTC.

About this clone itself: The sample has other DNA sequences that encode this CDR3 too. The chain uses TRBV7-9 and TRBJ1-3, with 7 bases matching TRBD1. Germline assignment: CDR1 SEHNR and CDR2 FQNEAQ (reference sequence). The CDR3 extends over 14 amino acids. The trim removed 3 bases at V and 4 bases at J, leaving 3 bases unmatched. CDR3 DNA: TGTGCCAGCAGCTTGACAGGGACAGGAAACACCATATATTTT. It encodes CASSLTGTGNTIYF.

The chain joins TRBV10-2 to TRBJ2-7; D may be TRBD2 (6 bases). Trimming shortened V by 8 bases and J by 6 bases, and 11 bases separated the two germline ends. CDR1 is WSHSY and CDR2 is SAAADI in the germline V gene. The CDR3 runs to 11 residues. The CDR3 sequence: CASWGDSEQYF. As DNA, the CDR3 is TGCGCCAGCTGGGGGGACTCCGAGCAGTACTTC.

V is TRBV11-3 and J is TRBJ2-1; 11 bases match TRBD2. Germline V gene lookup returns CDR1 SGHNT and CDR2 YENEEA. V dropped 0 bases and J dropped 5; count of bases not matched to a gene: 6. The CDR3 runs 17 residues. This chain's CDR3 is CASSLDLGLAENNEQFF. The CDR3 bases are TGTGCCAGCAGCTTAGACCTGGGACTAGCGGAAAACAATGAGCAGTTCTTC.

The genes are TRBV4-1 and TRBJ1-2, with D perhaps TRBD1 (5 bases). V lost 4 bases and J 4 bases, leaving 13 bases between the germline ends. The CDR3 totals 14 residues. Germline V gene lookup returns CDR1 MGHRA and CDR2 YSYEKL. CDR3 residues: CASSLLGGVYGYTF. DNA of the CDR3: TGCGCCAGCAGCCTTTTGGGGGGGGTCTATGGCTACACCTTC.

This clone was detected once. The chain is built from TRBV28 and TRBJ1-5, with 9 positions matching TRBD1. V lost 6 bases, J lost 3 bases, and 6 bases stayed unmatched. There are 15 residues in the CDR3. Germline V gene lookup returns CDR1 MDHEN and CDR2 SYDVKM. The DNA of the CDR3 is TGTGCCAGCAGCAGCGGACAGGGGAACAATCAGCCCCAGCATTTT. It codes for CASSSGQGNNQPQHF.

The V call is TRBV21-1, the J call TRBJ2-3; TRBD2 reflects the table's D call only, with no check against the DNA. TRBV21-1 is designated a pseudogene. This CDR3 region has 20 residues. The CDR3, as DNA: TGTGCCAGCAGCACGAACCACCCTACCTCAGCGGAACCTAGCACAGATACGCAGTATTTT. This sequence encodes CASSTNHPTSAEPSTDTQYF.

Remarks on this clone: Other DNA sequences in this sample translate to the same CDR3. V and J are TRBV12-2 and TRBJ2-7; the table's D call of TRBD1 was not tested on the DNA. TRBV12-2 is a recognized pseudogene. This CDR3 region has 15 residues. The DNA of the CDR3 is TGTGCAAGTCGCCCTTCGGACAGAGCTCGCGACGAGCAGTACTTC. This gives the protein CASRPSDRARDEQYF.